These 16 T cell receptor beta chains were all obtained from the same sample, sequenced in a study of T cell changes during pregnancy in multiple sclerosis. Some clones are missing from TCRdb's copy, which holds only in-frame ones; the method was immunoSEQ multiplex PCR. Of some 36,000 clones in the sample, over 90% were seen once. Here the sequenced sample was CD4+ T cells from peripheral blood mononuclear cells, taken in the second trimester of pregnancy. The receptors derive from a female donor with multiple sclerosis, enrolled in a pregnancy study.

The chain uses TRBV27 and TRBJ1-5; the D gene is possibly TRBD1 (5 bases). The CDR3 consists of 13 residues. Germline CDR1 reads MNHEY; CDR2 reads SMNVEV (reference sequence). V was pared by 1 base and J by 6 bases, with 7 bases between. Here the CDR3 reads CASSLFQGQPQHF. The CDR3 nucleotides read TGTGCCAGCAGTTTATTCCAGGGTCAGCCCCAGCATTTT.

This chain links TRBV11-2 with TRBJ2-7, with TRBD1 matching 9 bases. This CDR3 is 15 amino acids long. Germline CDR1 is SGHAT and CDR2 is FQNNGV. Losses at the gene ends were 4 bases for V and 1 base for J; bases not matched to a gene: 5. Written as DNA, the CDR3 is TGTGCCAGCAGCTCGTGGACAGGGGCGTCCTACGAGCAGTACTTC. Residues: CASSSWTGASYEQYF.

The chain is built from TRBV27 and TRBJ2-2; 14 nucleotides align to TRBD2. V was clipped by 6 bases and J by 2 bases; unmatched bases: 11. Per germline, CDR1 MNHEY and CDR2 SMNVEV (reference sequence). CDR3 length: 19 amino acids. As DNA, the CDR3 is TGTGCCAGCAGACAGCCGGGACTAGCGGGGGCAGAAAACACCGGGGAGCTGTTTTTT. Protein product: CASRQPGLAGAENTGELFF.

As regards this clone: The sample holds other DNA sequences that translate to the same CDR3. The chain is built from TRBV7-2 and TRBJ2-7; D remains ambiguous. From germline, CDR1 is SGHTA and CDR2 FQGNSA. The V gene lost 1 base and the J gene lost 2 bases, with 9 bases spanning the gap. The CDR3 is made up of 14 amino acids. CDR3 in amino acids: CASSLETFTYEQYF. The CDR3 bases are TGTGCCAGCAGCTTAGAGACTTTTACCTACGAGCAGTACTTC.

This clone came up once. The chain carries TRBV30 and TRBJ1-4, with D unresolved. CDR1 and CDR2 (germline): GTSNPN, SVGIG (reference sequence). CDR3 length: 12 residues. V dropped 2 bases and J dropped 5 bases, with 6 bases sitting between them. In nucleotides, the CDR3 is TGTGCCTGGAGTTCGGGAAATGAAAAACTGTTTTTT. Protein sequence: CAWSSGNEKLFF. Combining the CDR3 with reference TRBV30 and TRBJ1-4 gives the whole variable domain SQTIHQWPATLVQPVGSPLSLECTVEGTSNPNLYWYRQAAGRGLQLLFYSVGIGQISSEVPQNLSASRPQDRQFILSSKKLLLSDSGFYLCAWSSGNEKLFFGSGTQLSVL.

V and J are TRBV27 and TRBJ1-1; 7 positions agree with TRBD1. Germline V lookup: CDR1 MNHEY, CDR2 SMNVEV (reference sequence). This CDR3 spans 16 amino acids. V lost 5 bases and J lost 5; bases outside the gene matches: 14. As DNA, the CDR3 is TGTGCCAGCAGTAACCAGAGGAGACAGGGTTGGACTGAAGCTTTCTTT. This translates into CASSNQRRQGWTEAFF.

This chain links TRBV5-8 with TRBJ2-7; a possible D gene is TRBD1 (6 bases). The CDR3 contains 15 residues. V lost 0 bases and J lost 9, with 19 bases in between. Per germline, CDR1 SGHTS and CDR2 YDEGEE. The CDR3 sequence is CASSLAWRNQGRQYF. CDR3 coding DNA: TGTGCCAGCAGCTTGGCCTGGCGGAATCAGGGGAGGCAGTACTTC. The entire variable domain, with the rest obtained from reference TRBV5-8 and TRBJ2-7, is as follows: EAGVTQSPTHLIKTRGQQATLRCSPISGHTSVYWYQQALGLGLQFLLWYDEGEERNRGNFPPRFSGRQFPNYSSELNVNALELEDSALYLCASSLAWRNQGRQYFGPGTRLTVT.

The chain combines TRBV6-1 with TRBJ1-2; 8 bases are a match to TRBD1. The CDR3 extends over 15 amino acids. Germline V gene data show CDR1 as MNHNS and CDR2 as SASEGT. The junction had 9 bases not matched to a gene; V was cut back by 5 bases and J by 4 bases. CDR3: CASSPDRDISYGYTF. The CDR3 DNA is TGTGCCAGCAGTCCGGACAGGGACATTTCCTATGGCTACACCTTC.

The chain has TRBV2 and TRBJ2-1; 8 nucleotides agree with TRBD2. The germline gives CDR1 SNHLY, CDR2 FYNNEI. V trimming: 10 bases; J trimming: 9 bases; junction bases outside the gene matches: 14. The length of the CDR3 is 14 residues. The CDR3 DNA reads as TGTGCCACCATGACTAGCGCCTTTTTTGTTGAGCAGTTCTTC. Translation gives CATMTSAFFVEQFF.

V and J are TRBV6-5 and TRBJ1-1; D gene unclear. The germline CDR1 and CDR2 sequences are MNHEY and SVGAGI. The CDR3 is 14 residues long. V was clipped by 2 bases and J by 6 bases, with 13 bases between them. CDR3 nucleotides: TGTGCCAGCAGTTACACCTGGAGTCGGTCTGAAGCTTTCTTT. Its translation: CASSYTWSRSEAFF.

A single count supports this clone. The chain employs TRBV7-2 and TRBJ2-7; D is undetermined. The germline V gene has CDR1 SGHTA and CDR2 FQGNSA. The CDR3 is made up of 13 amino acids. V was pared by 1 base and J by 0 bases, with 4 bases between. The chain's CDR3 is CASSLDSSYEQYF. DNA for the CDR3: TGTGCCAGCAGCTTAGACAGCTCCTACGAGCAGTACTTC.

This rearrangement joins TRBV6-5 to TRBJ2-5; maybe TRBD1 (6 bases). Germline CDR1 MNHEY, CDR2 SVGAGI. The CDR3 covers 15 residues. V lost 6 bases and J 1 base, leaving 15 bases between the germline ends. The CDR3 here is CASRRTGTLQETQYF. CDR3 sequence (DNA): TGTGCCAGCAGACGCACCGGGACACTCCAAGAGACCCAGTACTTC.

This rearrangement joins TRBV7-9 to TRBJ2-1; TRBD2 matches 10 bases. CDR1 is SEHNR, CDR2 FQNEAQ, per germline (reference sequence). The junction had 11 bases not matched to a gene; V was cut back by 1 base and J by 8 bases. CDR3 length: 17 residues. The CDR3 DNA follows: TGTGCCAGCAGCTTAGGGGCGAGCGGGGGGGCCCTGGATGAGCAGTTCTTC. Protein sequence: CASSLGASGGALDEQFF.

In nucleotides, the CDR3 is TGTGCCAGCAGCGGGGGGACAACCAATCAGCCCCAGCATTTT. This encodes CASSGGTTNQPQHF. The chain employs TRBV9 and TRBJ1-5, with D possibly TRBD1 on 6 matching bases. Germline V lookup: CDR1 SGDLS, CDR2 YYNGEE. V was pared by 3 bases and J by 3 bases, with 10 bases between. This CDR3 spans 14 amino acids.

The chain combines TRBV28 with TRBJ1-4; D call uncertain. CDR3 size: 15 residues. Germline values: CDR1 MDHEN, CDR2 SYDVKM. Deletions cut 7 bases from V and 8 bases from J, with 20 bases between. CDR3 in amino acids: CASTRVPDAGEKLFF. CDR3 DNA sequence: TGTGCCAGCACCCGAGTCCCGGACGCGGGGGAAAAACTGTTTTTT. The full variable domain, with the rest looked up from reference TRBV28 and TRBJ1-4, is DVKVTQSSRYLVKRTGEKVFLECVQDMDHENMFWYRQDPGLGLRLIYFSYDVKMKEKGDIPEGYSVSREKKERFSLILESASTNQTSMYLCASTRVPDAGEKLFFGSGTQLSVL.

This chain uses TRBV18 with TRBJ2-7; no definite D call. Germline CDR1 and CDR2: KGHSH and LQKENI. Trimming pared 2 bases from V and 3 bases from J, leaving 8 bases between. The CDR3 has 13 residues. CDR3 nucleotides: TGTGCCAGCTCACCAGGCCCGTACTACGAGCAGTACTTC. Translating it yields CASSPGPYYEQYF.